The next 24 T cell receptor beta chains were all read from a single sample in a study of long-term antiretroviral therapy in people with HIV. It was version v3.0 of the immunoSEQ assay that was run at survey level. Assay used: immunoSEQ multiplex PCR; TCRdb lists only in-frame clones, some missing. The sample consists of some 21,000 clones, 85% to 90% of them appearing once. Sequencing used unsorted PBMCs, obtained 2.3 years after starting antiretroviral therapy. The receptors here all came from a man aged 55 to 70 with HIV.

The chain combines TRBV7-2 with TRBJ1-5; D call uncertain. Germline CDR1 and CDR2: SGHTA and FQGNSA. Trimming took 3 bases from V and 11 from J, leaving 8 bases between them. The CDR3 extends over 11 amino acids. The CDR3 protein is CASSFLGAQHF. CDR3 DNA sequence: TGTGCCAGCAGCTTCTTAGGAGCCCAGCATTTT.

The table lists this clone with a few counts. Here the CDR3 DNA reads TGTGCCAGCAGTTACACTTACAGGAGCTCTGGAAACACCATATATTTT. This gives the protein CASSYTYRSSGNTIYF. The chain combines TRBV6-5 with TRBJ1-3, with TRBD1 as a possible D gene (5 bases). The CDR3 consists of 16 residues. The V end lost 2 bases, the J end lost 0 bases, and 11 bases lay between the germline ends. The V gene's germline CDR1 is MNHEY and CDR2 SVGAGI.

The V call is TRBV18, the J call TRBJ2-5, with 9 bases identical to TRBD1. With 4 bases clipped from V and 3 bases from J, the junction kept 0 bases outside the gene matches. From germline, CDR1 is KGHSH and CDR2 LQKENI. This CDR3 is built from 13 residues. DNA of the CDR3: TGTGCCAGCTCACGGACAGGGGAAGAGACCCAGTACTTC. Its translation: CASSRTGEETQYF.

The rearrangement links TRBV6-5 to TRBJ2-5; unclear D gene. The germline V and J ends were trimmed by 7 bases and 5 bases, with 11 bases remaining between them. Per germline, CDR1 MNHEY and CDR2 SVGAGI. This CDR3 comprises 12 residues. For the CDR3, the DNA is TGTGCCAGCACCAACAATGGGGAGACCCAGTACTTC. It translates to CASTNNGETQYF.

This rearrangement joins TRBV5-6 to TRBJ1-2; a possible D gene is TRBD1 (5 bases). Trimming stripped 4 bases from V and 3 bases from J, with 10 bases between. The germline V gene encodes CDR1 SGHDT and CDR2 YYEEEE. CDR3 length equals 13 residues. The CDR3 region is CASSIWGDYGYTF. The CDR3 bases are TGTGCCAGCAGCATCTGGGGGGACTATGGCTACACCTTC.

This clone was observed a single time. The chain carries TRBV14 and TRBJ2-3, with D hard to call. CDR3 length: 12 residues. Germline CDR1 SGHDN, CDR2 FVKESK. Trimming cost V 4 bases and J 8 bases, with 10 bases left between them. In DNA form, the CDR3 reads TGTGCCAGCAGCCCCTGGGAAGGTACGCAGTATTTT. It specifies CASSPWEGTQYF.

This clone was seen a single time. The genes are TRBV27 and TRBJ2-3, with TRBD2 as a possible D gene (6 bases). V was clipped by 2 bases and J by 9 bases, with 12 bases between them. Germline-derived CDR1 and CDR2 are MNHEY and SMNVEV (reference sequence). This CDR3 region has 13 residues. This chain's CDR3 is CASSLDRDSTQYF. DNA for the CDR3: TGTGCCAGCAGTTTAGACCGGGACTCGACGCAGTATTTT.

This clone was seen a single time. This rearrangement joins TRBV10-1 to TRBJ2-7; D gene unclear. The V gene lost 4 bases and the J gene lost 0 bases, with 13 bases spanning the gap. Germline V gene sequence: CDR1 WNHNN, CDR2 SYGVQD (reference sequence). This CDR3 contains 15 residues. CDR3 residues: CASSGSTTGSYEQYF. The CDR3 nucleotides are TGCGCCAGCAGTGGATCGACGACCGGCTCCTACGAGCAGTACTTC.

The CDR3 loop reads CASSLARGGRGANYGYTF. CDR3 nucleotides: TGTGCCAGCAGCTTGGCCCGAGGGGGCAGAGGAGCTAACTATGGCTACACCTTC. The chain couples TRBV5-4 to TRBJ1-2, with 7 bases identical to TRBD1. Trimming removed 0 bases from V and 0 bases from J; junction bases left unmatched: 11. This CDR3 is 18 amino acids long. The germline V gene has CDR1 SGHNT and CDR2 YYREEE (reference sequence).

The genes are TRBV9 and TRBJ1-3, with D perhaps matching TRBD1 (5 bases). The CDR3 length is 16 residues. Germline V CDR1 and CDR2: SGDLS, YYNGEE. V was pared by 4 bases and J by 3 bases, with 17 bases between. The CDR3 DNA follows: TGTGCCAGCAGCAACCACCCAGGGTTTGGTGGAAACACCATATATTTT. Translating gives CASSNHPGFGGNTIYF.

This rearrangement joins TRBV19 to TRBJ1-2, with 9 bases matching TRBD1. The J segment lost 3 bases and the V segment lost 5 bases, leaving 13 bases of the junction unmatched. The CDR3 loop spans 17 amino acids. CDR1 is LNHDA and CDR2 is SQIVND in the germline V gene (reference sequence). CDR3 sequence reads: CASSEGQGRGIDYGYTF. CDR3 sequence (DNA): TGTGCCAGTAGTGAGGGACAGGGACGAGGTATTGACTATGGCTACACCTTC.

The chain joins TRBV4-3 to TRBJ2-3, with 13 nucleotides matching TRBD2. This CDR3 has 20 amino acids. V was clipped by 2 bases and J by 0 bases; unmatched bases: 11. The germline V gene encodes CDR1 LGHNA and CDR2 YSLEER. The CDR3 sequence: CASSQPWTSGGAASTDTQYF. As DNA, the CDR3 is TGCGCCAGCAGCCAACCTTGGACTAGCGGGGGAGCTGCTAGCACAGATACGCAGTATTTT.

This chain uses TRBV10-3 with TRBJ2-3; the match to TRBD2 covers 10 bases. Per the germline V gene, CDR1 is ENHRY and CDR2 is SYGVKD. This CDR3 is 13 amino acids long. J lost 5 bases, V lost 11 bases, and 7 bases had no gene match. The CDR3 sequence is CAARPSGGDTQYF. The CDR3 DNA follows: TGTGCCGCCCGCCCTAGCGGGGGAGATACGCAGTATTTT.

The CDR3 sequence is CASSFPNGETQYF. The CDR3, as DNA: TGTGCCAGCAGCTTCCCAAACGGGGAGACCCAGTACTTC. V is TRBV5-4 and J is TRBJ2-5; no clear D. V lost 2 bases and J 5 bases, leaving 10 bases between the germline ends. The CDR3 extends over 13 amino acids. Germline assignment: CDR1 SGHNT and CDR2 YYREEE (reference sequence).

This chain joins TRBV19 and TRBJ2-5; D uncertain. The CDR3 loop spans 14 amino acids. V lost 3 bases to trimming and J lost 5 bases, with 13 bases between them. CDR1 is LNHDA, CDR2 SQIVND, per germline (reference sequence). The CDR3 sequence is CASSIGSARETQYF. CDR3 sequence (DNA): TGTGCCAGTAGTATCGGCTCAGCTCGGGAGACCCAGTACTTC.

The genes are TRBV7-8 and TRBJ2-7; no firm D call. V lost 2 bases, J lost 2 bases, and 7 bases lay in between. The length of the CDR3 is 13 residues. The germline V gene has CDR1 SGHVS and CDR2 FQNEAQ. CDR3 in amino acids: CASSLNSAYEQYF. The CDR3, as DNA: TGTGCCAGCAGCTTAAACAGCGCCTACGAGCAGTACTTC. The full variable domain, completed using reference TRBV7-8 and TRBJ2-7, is GAGVSQSPRYKVAKRGQDVALRCDPISGHVSLFWYQQALGQGPEFLTYFQNEAQLDKSGLPSDRFFAERPEGSVSTLKIQRTQQEDSAVYLCASSLNSAYEQYFGPGTRLTVT.

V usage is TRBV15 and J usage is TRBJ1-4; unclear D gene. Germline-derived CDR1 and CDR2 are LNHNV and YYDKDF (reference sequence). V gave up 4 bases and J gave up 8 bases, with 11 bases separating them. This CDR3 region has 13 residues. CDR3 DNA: TGTGCCACCAGCATTTCCGGACGAGAAAAACTGTTTTTT. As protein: CATSISGREKLFF.

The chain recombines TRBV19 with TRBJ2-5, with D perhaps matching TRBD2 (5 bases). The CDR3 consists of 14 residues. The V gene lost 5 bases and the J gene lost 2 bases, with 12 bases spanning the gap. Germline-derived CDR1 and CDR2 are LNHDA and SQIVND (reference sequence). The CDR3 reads CASSLWTGQETQYF. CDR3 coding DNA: TGTGCCAGTAGTCTCTGGACGGGGCAAGAGACCCAGTACTTC.

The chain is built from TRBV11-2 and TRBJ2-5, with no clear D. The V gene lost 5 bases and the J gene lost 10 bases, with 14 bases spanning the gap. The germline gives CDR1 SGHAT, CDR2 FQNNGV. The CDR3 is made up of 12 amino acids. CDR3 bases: TGTGCCAGCAGCCCCTCCTTAAACCTCCAGTACTTC. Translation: CASSPSLNLQYF.

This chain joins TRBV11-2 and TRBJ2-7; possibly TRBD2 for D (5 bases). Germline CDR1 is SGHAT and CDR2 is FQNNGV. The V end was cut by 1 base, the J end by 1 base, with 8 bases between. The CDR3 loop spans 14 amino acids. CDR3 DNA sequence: TGTGCCAGCAGCTTAGTGACGGGGTCCTACGAGCAGTACTTC. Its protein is CASSLVTGSYEQYF.

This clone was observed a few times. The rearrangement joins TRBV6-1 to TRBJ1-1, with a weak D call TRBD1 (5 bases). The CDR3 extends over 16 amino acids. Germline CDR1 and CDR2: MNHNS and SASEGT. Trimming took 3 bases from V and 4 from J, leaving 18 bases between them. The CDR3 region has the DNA TGTGCCAGCAGTGATCCCCGACAGAAGACGGGCACTGAAGCTTTCTTT. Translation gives CASSDPRQKTGTEAFF.

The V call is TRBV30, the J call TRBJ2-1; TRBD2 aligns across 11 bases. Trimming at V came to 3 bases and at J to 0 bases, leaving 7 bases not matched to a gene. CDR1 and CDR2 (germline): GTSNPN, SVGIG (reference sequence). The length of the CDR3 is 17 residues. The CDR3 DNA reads TGTGCCTGGAGGGCGACTAGCGGGATGAGCTCCTACAATGAGCAGTTCTTC. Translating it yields CAWRATSGMSSYNEQFF.

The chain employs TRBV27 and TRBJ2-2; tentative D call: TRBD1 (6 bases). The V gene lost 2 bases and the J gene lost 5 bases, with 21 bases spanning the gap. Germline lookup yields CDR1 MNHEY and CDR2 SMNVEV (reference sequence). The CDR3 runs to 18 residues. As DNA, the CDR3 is TGTGCCAGCAGTTTAAGTCTCGTTCAGGGGCGACGGACCGGGGAGCTGTTTTTT. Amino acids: CASSLSLVQGRRTGELFF.

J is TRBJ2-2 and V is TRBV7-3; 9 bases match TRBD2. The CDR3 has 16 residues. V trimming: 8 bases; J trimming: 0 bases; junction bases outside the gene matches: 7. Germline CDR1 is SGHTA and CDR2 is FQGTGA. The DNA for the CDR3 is TGTGCCAGCGGATCGACTAGCGGAGCGAACACCGGGGAGCTGTTTTTT. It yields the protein CASGSTSGANTGELFF.